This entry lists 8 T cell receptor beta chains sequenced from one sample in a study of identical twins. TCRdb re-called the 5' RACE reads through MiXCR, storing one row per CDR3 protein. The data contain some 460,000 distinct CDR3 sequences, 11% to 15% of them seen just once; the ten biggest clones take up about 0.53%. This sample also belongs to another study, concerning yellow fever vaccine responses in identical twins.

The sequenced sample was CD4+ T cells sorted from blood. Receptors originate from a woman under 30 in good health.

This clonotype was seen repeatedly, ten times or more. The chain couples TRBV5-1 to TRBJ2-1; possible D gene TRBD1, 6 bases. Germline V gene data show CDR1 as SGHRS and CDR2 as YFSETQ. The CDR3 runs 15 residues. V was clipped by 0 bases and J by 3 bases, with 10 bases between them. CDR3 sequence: CASSLVRTDYNEQFF. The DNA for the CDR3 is TGCGCCAGCAGCTTGGTCAGGACAGACTACAATGAGCAGTTCTTC.

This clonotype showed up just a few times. The CDR3 loop reads CASRRQSSGNTIYF. DNA for the CDR3: TGTGCCAGCAGAAGACAGAGCTCTGGAAACACCATATATTTT. The chain combines TRBV12-3 or TRBV12-4 with TRBJ1-3; possibly TRBD1 for D (5 bases). This CDR3 has 14 amino acids. V lost 6 bases and J lost 0, with 9 bases in between.

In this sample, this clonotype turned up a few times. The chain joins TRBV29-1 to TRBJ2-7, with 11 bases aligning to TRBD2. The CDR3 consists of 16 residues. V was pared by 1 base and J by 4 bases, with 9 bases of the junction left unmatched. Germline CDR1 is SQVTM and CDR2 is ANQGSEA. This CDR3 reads CSVEGLPGTSGYEQYF. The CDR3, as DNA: TGCAGCGTTGAAGGACTTCCCGGGACTAGCGGTTACGAGCAGTACTTC.

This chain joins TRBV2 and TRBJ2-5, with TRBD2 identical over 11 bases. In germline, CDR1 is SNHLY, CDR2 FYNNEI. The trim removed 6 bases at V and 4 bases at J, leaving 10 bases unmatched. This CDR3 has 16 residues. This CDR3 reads CASRASGLAVGETQYF. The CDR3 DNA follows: TGTGCCAGCAGGGCCTCGGGACTAGCGGTTGGAGAGACCCAGTACTTC.

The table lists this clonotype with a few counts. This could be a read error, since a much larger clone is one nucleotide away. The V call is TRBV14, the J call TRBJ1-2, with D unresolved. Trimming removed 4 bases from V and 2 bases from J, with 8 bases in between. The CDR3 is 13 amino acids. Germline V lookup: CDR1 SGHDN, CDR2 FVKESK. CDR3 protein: CASSLTRNYGYTF. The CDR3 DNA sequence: TGTGCCAGCAGCCTGACAAGGAACTATGGCTACACCTTC.

CDR3 residues: CASSIALRLADTQYF. The CDR3, as DNA: TGTGCCAGTAGTATAGCACTAAGGTTGGCAGATACGCAGTATTTT. The chain employs TRBV19 and TRBJ2-3; D is uncertain. This CDR3 has 15 residues. In germline, CDR1 is LNHDA, CDR2 SQIVND (reference sequence). V was clipped by 1 base and J by 4 bases, with 12 bases between them.

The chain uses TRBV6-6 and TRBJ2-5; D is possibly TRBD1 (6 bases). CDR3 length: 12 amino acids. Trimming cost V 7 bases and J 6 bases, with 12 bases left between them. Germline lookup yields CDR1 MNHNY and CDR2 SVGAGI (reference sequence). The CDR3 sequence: CASMNRVQTQYF. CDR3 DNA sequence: TGTGCCAGCATGAACAGGGTTCAGACCCAGTACTTC.

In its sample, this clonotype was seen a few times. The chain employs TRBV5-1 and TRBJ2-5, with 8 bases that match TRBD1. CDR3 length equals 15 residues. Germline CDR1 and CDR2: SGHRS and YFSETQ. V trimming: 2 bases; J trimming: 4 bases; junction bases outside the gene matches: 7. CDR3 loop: CASSFGTGGRETQYF. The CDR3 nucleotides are TGCGCCAGCAGCTTCGGGACAGGAGGTCGAGAGACCCAGTACTTC.